The sequence of this T cell receptor (beta chain) was determined in a study of immune heterogeneity within non-small cell lung tumors. Bulk tumor genomic DNA was the template, and each sample received 450 to 650 ng. In surgery, several biopsies were collected from each primary tumor at widely spaced sites. Their non-small cell lung cancer was newly diagnosed and untreated, and the patients underwent curative surgery. Those donating were patients (newly diagnosed with non-small cell lung cancer) who were having surgery with curative intent. The CDR3 consists of 16 residues. V lost 1 base and J lost 5, with 19 bases in between. CDR1 and CDR2 (germline): SGHKS, YYEKEE (reference sequence). Multiplex PCR (32 V and 13 J primers) was used to amplify the TCR beta CDR3. Each CDR3 protein gets one entry after TCRdb re-called the multiplex PCR reads with MiXCR. The sample has around 9,700 distinct CDR3 sequences, about a fifth seen once; the top ten hold 3% to 4.5%.

Study observations and caveats: Different tumor locations in one patient shared dominant CDR3 beta clonotypes yet harbored unique high-frequency clones.

Comment on this clonotype: Its specificity is not known.

The V call is TRBV5-5, the J call TRBJ2-7; possible D gene TRBD1, 5 bases. This clonotype originated in a man between 60 and 70 years old with non-small cell lung cancer. The sequencing sample was made of lung tumor tissue. CDR3 DNA: TGTGCCAGCAGCTTGAGCCTGGGCAGGGCTGTTCACGAGCAGTACTTC. It codes for CASSLSLGRAVHEQYF.